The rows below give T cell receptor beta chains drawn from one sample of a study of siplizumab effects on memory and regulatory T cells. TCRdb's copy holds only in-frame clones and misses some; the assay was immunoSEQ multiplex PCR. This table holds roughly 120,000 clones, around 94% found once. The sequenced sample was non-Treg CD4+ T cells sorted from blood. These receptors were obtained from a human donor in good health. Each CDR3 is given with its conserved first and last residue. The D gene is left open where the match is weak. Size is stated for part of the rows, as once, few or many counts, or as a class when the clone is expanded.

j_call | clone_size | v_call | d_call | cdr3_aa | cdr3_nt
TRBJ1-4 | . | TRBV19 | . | CASSIDRGDKLFF | TGTGCCAGTAGTATAGATCGAGGAGATAAGCTGTTTTTT
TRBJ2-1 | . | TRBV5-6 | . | CASSGTHNNEQFF | TGTGCCAGCAGCGGGACACACAACAATGAGCAGTTCTTC
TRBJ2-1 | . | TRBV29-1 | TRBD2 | CTARLFSGGSEQFF | TGCACCGCCCGGCTGTTTAGCGGGGGTTCTGAGCAGTTCTTC
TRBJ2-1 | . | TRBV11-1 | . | CASSLSVESYNEQFF | TGTGCCAGCAGCTTAAGCGTGGAGAGTTACAATGAGCAGTTCTTC
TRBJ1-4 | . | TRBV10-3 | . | CAISGRFNEKLFF | TGTGCCATCAGTGGACGGTTTAATGAAAAACTGTTTTTT
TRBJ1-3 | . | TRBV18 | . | CASSRPRSSGNTIYF | TGTGCCAGCTCACGGCCAAGGAGCTCTGGAAACACCATATATTTT
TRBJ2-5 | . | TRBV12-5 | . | CASGLVRVGSETQYF | TGTGCTAGTGGTTTGGTACGAGTAGGGTCCGAGACCCAGTACTTC
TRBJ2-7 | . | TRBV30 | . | CAWTEVWRYEQYF | TGTGCCTGGACAGAGGTTTGGCGCTACGAGCAGTACTTC
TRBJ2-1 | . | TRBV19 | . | CASSIDQGRFNEQFF | TGTGCCAGTAGTATAGATCAGGGACGATTCAATGAGCAGTTCTTC
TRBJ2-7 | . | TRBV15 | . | CATSRDRAGREQYF | TGTGCCACCAGCAGAGATCGGGCAGGGCGCGAGCAGTACTTC
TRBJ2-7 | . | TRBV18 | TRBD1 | CASSDQGAREQYF | TGTGCCAGCTCAGATCAGGGGGCGCGTGAGCAGTACTTC
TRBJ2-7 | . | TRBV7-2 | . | CASSLDHGPYEQYF | TGTGCCAGCAGCTTAGATCACGGTCCCTACGAGCAGTACTTC
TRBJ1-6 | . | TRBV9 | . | CASSVGAGTSPLHF | TGTGCCAGCAGCGTAGGGGCAGGGACTTCACCCCTCCACTTT
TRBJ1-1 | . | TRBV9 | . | CASSRGRASNTEAFF | TGTGCCAGCAGCCGGGGACGGGCATCGAACACTGAAGCTTTCTTT
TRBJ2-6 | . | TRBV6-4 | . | CASSDSKSSGANVLTF | TGTGCCAGCAGTGACTCGAAGAGCTCTGGGGCCAACGTCCTGACTTTC
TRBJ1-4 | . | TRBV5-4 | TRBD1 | CASSRGQENEKLFF | TGTGCCAGCAGCCGGGGACAGGAGAATGAAAAACTGTTTTTT
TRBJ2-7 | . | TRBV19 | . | CASSTTDRSYEQYF | TGTGCCAGTAGTACAACTGACAGAAGCTACGAGCAGTACTTC
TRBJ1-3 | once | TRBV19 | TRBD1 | CASSDRGYGNTIYF | TGTGCCAGTAGCGACAGGGGGTACGGAAACACCATATATTTT
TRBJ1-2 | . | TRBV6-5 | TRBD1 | CATTGRARGRYGYTF | TGTGCCACTACTGGCCGGGCCAGGGGGCGATATGGCTACACCTTC
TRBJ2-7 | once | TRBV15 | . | CATSRGTGLLYYEQYF | TGTGCCACCAGCAGAGGTACAGGATTACTTTACTACGAGCAGTACTTC
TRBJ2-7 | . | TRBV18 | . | CASSPPEVVYEQYF | TGTGCCAGCTCACCTCCAGAGGTTGTCTACGAGCAGTACTTC
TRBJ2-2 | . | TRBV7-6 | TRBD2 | CASSLAPGLAGTNTGELFF | TGTGCCAGCAGCTTGGCCCCGGGACTAGCGGGAACCAACACCGGGGAGCTGTTTTTT
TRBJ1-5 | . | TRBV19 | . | CASSLMQGNINQPQHF | TGTGCCAGTAGTTTAATGCAGGGGAACATCAATCAGCCCCAGCATTTT
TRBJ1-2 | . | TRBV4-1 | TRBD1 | CASSQALPGQGAGGYTF | TGCGCCAGCAGCCAAGCCTTACCGGGACAGGGGGCAGGGGGCTACACCTTC
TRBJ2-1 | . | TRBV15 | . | CATSRSGTRHNEQFF | TGTGCCACCAGCAGATCCGGGACTCGGCACAATGAGCAGTTCTTC
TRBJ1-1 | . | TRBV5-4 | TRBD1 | CASSQGTGGEEAFF | TGTGCCAGCAGCCAGGGGACAGGGGGAGAAGAAGCTTTCTTT
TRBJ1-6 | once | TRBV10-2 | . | CASIGGGNSPLHF | TGCGCCAGCATCGGGGGGGGGAATTCACCCCTCCACTTT
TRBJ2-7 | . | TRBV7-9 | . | CASSPDAASREQYF | TGTGCCAGCAGCCCGGACGCAGCCTCTAGGGAGCAGTACTTC
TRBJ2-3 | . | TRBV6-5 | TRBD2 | CASSYGGGLDADTQYF | TGTGCCAGCAGTTACGGGGGGGGTTTGGACGCAGATACGCAGTATTTT
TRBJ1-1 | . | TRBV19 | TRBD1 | CASSDQGATEAFF | TGTGCCAGTAGTGACCAGGGGGCTACTGAAGCTTTCTTT
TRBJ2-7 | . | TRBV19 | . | CASSIQGDGEQYF | TGTGCCAGTAGTATTCAGGGCGACGGCGAGCAGTACTTC